This T cell receptor (beta chain) came from a study of CD8 T cells in Susac syndrome. Trimming cost V 3 bases and J 3 bases, with 15 bases left between them. Germline CDR1 and CDR2: DFQATT and SNEGSKA (reference sequence). The CDR3 is made up of 14 amino acids. Reverse transcription used roughly 0.5 to 1 ug RNA and random hexamers. MiXCR was run by TCRdb on the immunoSEQ multiplex PCR reads, yielding one entry per CDR3 protein. The sample holds about 210,000 distinct CDR3 sequences, approximately 94% seen once. Sequenced sample: CD4+ T cells from PBMCs. The source of this sequence is a human donor with Susac syndrome. The chain combines TRBV20-1 with TRBJ2-7, with D perhaps matching TRBD1 (5 bases). The CDR3 is CSARSMQDNYEQYF. The CDR3 region has the DNA TGCAGTGCTAGGTCAATGCAGGACAACTACGAGCAGTACTTC.